This is a list of T cell receptor beta chains from one sample in a study of cytomegalovirus exposure and HLA in healthy donors. Measured with immunoSEQ multiplex PCR; TCRdb has only the in-frame clones, and not every one. The table has some 90,000 clones, around 90% seen once. Sequenced input: PBMCs. The receptors shown here come from a woman younger than 45 in good health and CMV-seronegative. CDR3s include the opening cysteine and the closing phenylalanine or tryptophan. The D gene is left open where the match is weak. Size values are once, few and many counts, or a class for expanded clones, and some rows have none.

d_call clone_size j_call v_call cdr3_nt cdr3_aa
NA NA TRBJ1-3 TRBV9 TGTGCCAGCAGCGTAGTCCCAACTTCACAGGGCTCTGGAAACACCATATATTTT CASSVVPTSQGSGNTIYF
NA NA TRBJ2-2 TRBV29-1 TGCAGCGCCGAGGTGGCAGGGGTGACCGGGGAGCTGTTTTTT CSAEVAGVTGELFF
NA NA TRBJ2-3 TRBV13 TGTGCCAGCAGCCCTAACCCTTCAGATGCAACGAGACTTGACCTTTTT CASSPNPSDATRLDLF
NA NA TRBJ2-1 TRBV4-1 TGCGCCAGCAGCCAAGAAGCTTCGAATGAGCAGTTCTTC CASSQEASNEQFF
NA NA TRBJ2-1 TRBV7-2 TGTGCCAGCAGGGGTAGCGGGACAGGGTCCCTCAATGAGCAGTTCTTC CASRGSGTGSLNEQFF
NA NA TRBJ1-5 TRBV7-2 TGTGCCAGCAGCTCGGGCCCGGCAGGACACCAGCCCCAGCATTTT CASSSGPAGHQPQHF
TRBD1 NA TRBJ1-2 TRBV5-1 TGCGCCAGCAGCTCCACAGGGGGCCGGTATGGCTACACCTTC CASSSTGGRYGYTF
NA few TRBJ1-1 TRBV7-3 TGTGCCAGCAGCTTAAGGGCAGGGCCAGCTTTCTTT CASSLRAGPAFF
TRBD1 few TRBJ2-7 TRBV27 TGTGCCAGCAGTCCCACCCACTCGGACAGGGGGCACCACGAGCAGTACTTC CASSPTHSDRGHHEQYF
TRBD1 NA TRBJ2-2 TRBV7-3 TGTGCCAGCAGCTTAATAGTAGGGGGCGGACGGGCCGGGGAGCTGTTTTTT CASSLIVGGGRAGELFF
NA NA TRBJ1-2 TRBV7-9 TGTGCCAGCAGCTCACTACTCAACTATGGCTACACCTTC CASSSLLNYGYTF
NA NA TRBJ1-4 TRBV2 TGTGCCAGCAGTCCCAGCAGGGCCCGAGCAACTAATGAAAAACTGTTTTTT CASSPSRARATNEKLFF
TRBD1 NA TRBJ2-1 TRBV19 TGTGCCAGTAGCCCAAGGGGACAGGGGGAGCAGTTCTTC CASSPRGQGEQFF
TRBD2 NA TRBJ2-3 TRBV27 TGTGCCAGCAGTTTAGGACATCCGGGACTAGCGACGGATACGCAGTATTTT CASSLGHPGLATDTQYF
TRBD1 NA TRBJ2-2 TRBV11-2 TGTGCCAGCAGCGCCGGGACAGGGTACACCGGGGAGCTGTTTTTT CASSAGTGYTGELFF
NA NA TRBJ2-1 TRBV9 TGTGCCAGCAGCTACCGAACCCAGGGGAATAAGCAGTTCTTC CASSYRTQGNKQFF
NA NA TRBJ2-2 TRBV7-2 TGTGCCAGCAGCTTATCCGCGAACCCTACCGGGGAGCTGTTTTTT CASSLSANPTGELFF
NA NA TRBJ2-7 TRBV20-1 TGCAGTGCTAGAGATGGCAGGGGTCAGTACTTC CSARDGRGQYF
TRBD1 NA TRBJ2-7 TRBV5-1 TGCGCCAGCAGCTTGAGGGACAGTGAGACGGGCGAGCAGTACTTC CASSLRDSETGEQYF
NA NA TRBJ2-3 TRBV2 TGTGCCAGCAGTGTCTACGCAGATACGCAGTATTTT CASSVYADTQYF
NA NA TRBJ1-2 TRBV13 TGTGCCAGCAGCCCAGGGGACTATGGCTACACCTTC CASSPGDYGYTF
TRBD1 once TRBJ1-5 TRBV28 TGTGCCAGCAGGGAACAGGGGGCAAGCAATCAGCCCCAGCATTTT CASREQGASNQPQHF
TRBD2 NA TRBJ2-7 TRBV28 TGTGCCAGCAGTTTAATGACGAAACTAGCGGGATCTCAGAGGTACGAGCAGTACTTC CASSLMTKLAGSQRYEQYF
NA NA TRBJ1-5 TRBV19 TGTGCCAGTAGTATATCAGGGGGCAATCAGCCCCAGCATTTT CASSISGGNQPQHF
NA NA TRBJ1-2 TRBV7-9 TGTGCCAGCAGCTTCGGGTTTGACTATGGCTACACCTTC CASSFGFDYGYTF
NA NA TRBJ1-1 TRBV2 TGTGCCAGCAGTGAGGGGGGTATACGAAACACTGAAGCTTTCTTT CASSEGGIRNTEAFF
TRBD2 NA TRBJ2-2 TRBV9 TGTGCCAGCAGTGCCCCACTAGCGGGAGGCACCGGGGAGCTGTTTTTT CASSAPLAGGTGELFF
TRBD1 NA TRBJ2-3 TRBV29-1 TGCAGCGTCAACGACCGGGACAGGGCGACAGATACGCAGTATTTT CSVNDRDRATDTQYF
NA NA TRBJ2-7 TRBV25-1 TGTGCCAGCAGTGAGGGCTGGCTCAGCGAGCAGTACTTC CASSEGWLSEQYF
NA NA TRBJ2-7 TRBV7-3 TGTGCCAGCAGTTCCGGGTCACCCCCCTACGAGCAGTACTTC CASSSGSPPYEQYF
NA NA TRBJ2-7 TRBV4-1 TGCGCCAGCAGCCAAAGCATAGAGTACGAGCAGTACTTC CASSQSIEYEQYF
NA NA TRBJ1-5 TRBV6-5 TGTGCCAGCAGTTACAGTGTTGGGGCCAATCAGCCCCAGCATTTT CASSYSVGANQPQHF
NA NA TRBJ2-2 TRBV18 TGTGCCAGCTCACCACCGAGGGGAGGAGCCGGGGAGCTGTTTTTT CASSPPRGGAGELFF
NA NA TRBJ1-1 TRBV19 TGTGCCAGTAGTATCACTAAAAACACTGAAGCTTTCTTT CASSITKNTEAFF
NA once TRBJ2-1 TRBV5-1 TGCGCCAGCAGCTTCAGGAGGCCCAGCTCCTACAATGAGCAGTTCTTC CASSFRRPSSYNEQFF
NA NA TRBJ1-1 TRBV5-1 TGCGCCAGCAGCTTGGCCAAGGAGGAAGCTTTCTTT CASSLAKEEAFF
NA NA TRBJ1-6 TRBV27 TGTGCCAGCAGTCCACGGTCGAGGGCCTTGGATTCACCCCTCCACTTT CASSPRSRALDSPLHF
NA NA TRBJ1-3 TRBV10-2 TGCGCCAGCAGTGAGTCTACGGGCACCATATATTTT CASSESTGTIYF
NA once TRBJ1-5 TRBV19 TGTGCCAGTAGTAGAGGGGGTCAGCCCCAGCATTTT CASSRGGQPQHF
NA NA TRBJ1-2 TRBV5-8 TGTGCCAGCAGCTTGGGTTGGGGCGATGGCTACACCTTC CASSLGWGDGYTF
NA NA TRBJ1-5 TRBV7-8 TGTGCCAGCAGCTTAAGGGGCGGACAGACCATCTATAGCAATCAGCCCCAGCATTTT CASSLRGGQTIYSNQPQHF
NA NA TRBJ1-2 TRBV21-1 TGTGCCAGCAACATACAGGGGGGAAGCAATGGCTACACCTTC CASNIQGGSNGYTF
NA NA TRBJ1-1 TRBV2 TGTGCCAGCACCCAATCAGGGTTAGGAACTGAAGCTTTCTTT CASTQSGLGTEAFF
NA NA TRBJ1-5 TRBV28 TGTGCCAGCAGTTCAGGACAAAGCAATCAGCCCCAGCATTTT CASSSGQSNQPQHF